These 3 T cell receptor beta chains were sequenced from one sample in a study of shared clonotypes between healthy human individuals. Assay: immunoSEQ multiplex PCR; the TCRdb copy retains only in-frame clones and omits some. This sample has some 2.3 million clones; approximately 95% occur once, and the top ten carry 0.39%. The sequenced material came from naive CD4+ T cells from PBMCs. Subset: CD45RA+ positively selected. These TCRs come from a man younger than 30 in good health. Some clones in this sample may be carry-over from other donors' samples.

This sequence joins TRBV11-2 and TRBJ2-7; 10 positions match TRBD1. The germline CDR1 and CDR2 sequences are SGHAT and FQNNGV. Trimming removed 5 bases from V and 5 bases from J; junction bases left unmatched: 6. The CDR3 contains 14 residues. For the CDR3, the DNA is TGTGCCAGCAGCCGGGACAGGGGACAAGACGAGCAGTACTTC. This gives the protein CASSRDRGQDEQYF.

This clone was counted once. The chain combines TRBV29-1 with TRBJ1-1, with D perhaps TRBD1 (6 bases). Deletions cut 4 bases from V and 1 base from J, with 13 bases between. Germline CDR1 reads SQVTM; CDR2 reads ANQGSEA. This CDR3 region has 14 residues. The CDR3 DNA is TGCAGCGTTGCCAGGGGCAGGGGGAACACTGAAGCTTTCTTT. This translates into CSVARGRGNTEAFF. Filled out from reference TRBV29-1 and TRBJ1-1, the complete variable domain reads SAVISQKPSRDICQRGTSLTIQCQVDSQVTMMFWYRQQPGQSLTLIATANQGSEATYESGFVIDKFPISRPNLTFSTLTVSNMSPEDSSIYLCSVARGRGNTEAFFGQGTRLTVV.

The chain joins TRBV28 to TRBJ2-2, with TRBD2 identical over 7 bases. After removal of 6 bases from V and 2 bases from J, the junction contained 6 bases not matched to a gene. The CDR3 runs to 15 residues. Germline-derived CDR1 and CDR2 are MDHEN and SYDVKM. In DNA, the CDR3 is TGTGCCAGCAGAACACTAGCGCCAAACACCGGGGAGCTGTTTTTT. This encodes CASRTLAPNTGELFF.